This T cell receptor beta chain was sequenced for a study of CD8 T cells in ankylosing spondylitis. Points from the study as a whole: Earlier work had already found some motif variants in reactive arthritis synovial fluid and blood. Disease-linked clones had a CD8+ phenotype and relatively low frequency in peripheral blood. Apparently characteristic of ankylosing spondylitis blood was a TCR beta motif (eight highly homologous variants). From matched ankylosing spondylitis synovial fluid, disease-linked clones were reportedly recovered at significantly enriched levels.

From germline, CDR1 is MNHEY and CDR2 SVGAGI. CDR3 length equals 15 residues. Trimming stripped 6 bases from V and 3 bases from J, with 18 bases between. On this clonotype itself: Its antigen is unknown.

Generation of TCR beta libraries employed quantitative 5'-RACE incorporating molecular barcodes. MiXCR, run by TCRdb on the 5' RACE reads, gives a single entry per CDR3 protein. The sample consists of just under 550,000 distinct CDR3 sequences, 9.5% to 15% of them appearing once. Sample: blood, either unsorted or a sorted T cell fraction (not recorded which). This chain links TRBV6-5 with TRBJ2-7, with D possibly TRBD1 on 5 matching bases. This TCR was recovered from a male donor with ankylosing spondylitis. As DNA, the CDR3 is TGTGCCAGCAGATTAATGGTGGCAGGGCGCTACGAGCAGTACTTC. Its protein product is CASRLMVAGRYEQYF.